This T cell receptor beta chain was observed in a study of T cells in Graves' hyperthyroidism and ophthalmopathy. Uncontrolled infection, other autoimmune disease, pregnancy or lactation excluded patients. Germline V gene data show CDR1 as LNHDA and CDR2 as SQIVND (reference sequence). The trim removed 1 base at V and 7 bases at J, leaving 3 bases unmatched. CDR3 size: 13 residues. Findings of the study overall: Ophthalmopathy was identified by the model a median around 6.3 months ahead of onset. Appearing also in blood were most of the thyroid clonotypes expanded above 0.001.

TCR beta CDR3 regions were amplified from RNA transcripts. TCR CDR3 underwent first-round RT-PCR with the HTBI primer set. TCRdb analysed the multiplex PCR reads with MiXCR anew, one entry per CDR3 protein. This sample yields just under 750,000 distinct CDR3 sequences, of which approximately 40% are seen a single time; around 31% belongs to the top ten. This clonotype was seen many times. Its antigen is undetermined. The sequence came from a woman aged 40 to 50 with Graves' hyperthyroidism. Specimen: blood. This chain links TRBV19 with TRBJ1-2; TRBD1 agrees at 7 bases. CDR3 protein: CASSIGQGTGYTF. The CDR3 DNA is TGTGCCAGTAGTATAGGACAGGGAACTGGCTACACCTTC.